The 9 T cell receptor beta chains below all came from one sample that was sequenced in a study of cytomegalovirus exposure and HLA in healthy donors. PCR used 60 Vbeta primers and 13 Jbeta primers. The table came from immunoSEQ multiplex PCR; TCRdb's copy has only in-frame clones and leaves some out. Of more than 100,000 clones listed, 78% are singletons. The sequencing input was PBMCs. Receptors originate from a woman in her 30s in good health and CMV-seropositive.

This chain uses TRBV4-3 with TRBJ1-1; possibly TRBD1 for D (5 bases). Looked up from germline, CDR1 is LGHNA and CDR2 is YSLEER. The CDR3 runs to 16 residues. V lost 0 bases, J lost 1 base, and 12 bases lay in between. The CDR3 DNA sequence: TGCGCCAGCAGCCAAGATATAGGGGTTCCGAACACTGAAGCTTTCTTT. Amino acid sequence: CASSQDIGVPNTEAFF.

The J gene is TRBJ1-1, the V gene TRBV13; 8 bases match TRBD1. Trimming at V came to 1 base and at J to 5 bases, leaving 6 bases not matched to a gene. This CDR3 has 15 residues. Germline V gives CDR1 PRHDT, CDR2 FYEKMQ (reference sequence). CDR3 nucleotide sequence: TGTGCCAGCAGCTTAGTCGCAGGGGGCGCAACTGAAGCTTTCTTT. It encodes CASSLVAGGATEAFF.

The chain joins TRBV6-5 to TRBJ2-5; a weak D match, TRBD2 (6 bases). The CDR3 is 15 amino acids. The V end was cut by 3 bases, the J end by 1 base, with 12 bases between. Germline lookup yields CDR1 MNHEY and CDR2 SVGAGI. The CDR3, as DNA: TGTGCCAGCAGTTATTTCCGGGGGTCCCAAGAGACCCAGTACTTC. Protein sequence: CASSYFRGSQETQYF.

V usage is TRBV16 and J usage is TRBJ1-2; D is uncertain. Trimming removed 2 bases at V and 4 bases at J, with 14 bases between. The CDR3 length is 15 residues. The germline CDR1 and CDR2 sequences are KGHSY and FQNENV. The CDR3 region is CASSQGVGGFYGYTF. The CDR3 DNA is TGTGCCAGCAGCCAAGGAGTGGGAGGATTCTATGGCTACACCTTC.

The chain joins TRBV9 to TRBJ1-6, with a weak D call TRBD1 (6 bases). Trimming removed 5 bases at V and 8 bases at J, with 17 bases between. In germline, CDR1 is SGDLS, CDR2 YYNGEE. The CDR3 has 15 residues. The CDR3 region has the DNA TGTGCCAGCAGTCATAGTGGGGGCCAAGATTCACCCCTCCACTTT. Its protein is CASSHSGGQDSPLHF.

This clone has only a few counts. The sample carries other DNA sequences with the same CDR3. The rearrangement links TRBV28 to TRBJ1-3, with 7 bases fitting TRBD1. The CDR3 is 16 residues long. V lost 6 bases to trimming and J lost 0 bases; unmatched junction nucleotides: 8. Germline V lookup: CDR1 MDHEN, CDR2 SYDVKM. CDR3 nucleotides: TGTGCCAGCAGCCGGGACAGCCCTCACTCTGGAAACACCATATATTTT. Its translation: CASSRDSPHSGNTIYF.

The chain links TRBV4-1 to TRBJ2-4; D might be TRBD1 (6 bases). V was clipped by 2 bases and J by 9 bases, with 11 bases between them. The CDR3 loop spans 13 amino acids. CDR1 and CDR2 (germline): MGHRA, YSYEKL. The CDR3 sequence is CASSQTGSGIQYF. For the CDR3, the DNA is TGCGCCAGCAGCCAAACAGGGTCGGGCATTCAGTACTTC.

This chain connects TRBV9 to TRBJ2-3, with D tentatively TRBD2 (5 bases). V lost 8 bases and J lost 4, with 17 bases in between. CDR3 length: 14 residues. Germline loops: CDR1 SGDLS, CDR2 YYNGEE. The CDR3 DNA follows: TGTGCCAGTGCGCGGACTCAAACGGCAGATACGCAGTATTTT. It translates to CASARTQTADTQYF.

The rearrangement joins TRBV7-2 to TRBJ1-2, with D maybe TRBD1 (5 bases). The germline V and J ends were trimmed by 2 bases and 7 bases, with 14 bases remaining between them. Germline assignment: CDR1 SGHTA and CDR2 FQGNSA. The CDR3 runs to 14 residues. CDR3 loop: CASSLTGTKVGYTF. The DNA for the CDR3 is TGTGCCAGCAGCTTAACCGGGACTAAGGTTGGCTACACCTTC. Combining the CDR3 with reference TRBV7-2 and TRBJ1-2 gives the whole variable domain GAGVSQSPSNKVTEKGKDVELRCDPISGHTALYWYRQSLGQGLEFLIYFQGNSAPDKSGLPSDRFSAERTGGSVSTLTIQRTQQEDSAVYLCASSLTGTKVGYTFGSGTRLTVV.